This paragraph covers one T cell receptor (beta chain) sequence. Its antigen is still unknown. These data originate in a study of Ad26.COV2.S vaccination and SARS-CoV-2 variants. Whole-study context: The donor was enrolled in the Ad26.COV2.S arm of the COV1001 trial. Ad26.COV2.S given intramuscularly, once or twice 56 days apart.

The method was immunoSEQ multiplex PCR; TCRdb's version includes in-frame clones alone and lacks a portion of them. The sample includes a few hundred thousand clones, approximately 90% seen only once; the top ten take less than 3.5%. Sample treatment: 19 received Ad26.COV2.S at low or high dose, single or two shots; about 5 received placebo; per-sample allocation not given. Day 63 after the first injection of vaccine or placebo was the sampling time. Trimming removed 2 bases from V and 6 bases from J; junction bases left unmatched: 5. Germline CDR1 and CDR2: SGHVS and FQNEAQ. The CDR3 extends over 14 amino acids. Whole-study findings and limits: Across vaccine and placebo recipients, the breadth of non-spike TCRs was similar.

This sample comprised peripheral blood, obtained in a trial of Ad26.COV2.S vaccine versus placebo. This chain links TRBV7-8 with TRBJ2-7; 9 bases align to TRBD2. This receptor was obtained from a person between 18 and 59 years old who received the Ad26.COV2.S COVID-19 vaccine or a placebo. The chain's CDR3 is CASSLSAGGAEQYV. CDR3 nucleotides: TGTGCCAGCAGCTTAAGCGCGGGAGGGGCCGAGCAGTACGTC.